These 15 T cell receptor beta chains came from one sample sequenced in a study of OX40 agonist ivuxolimab in advanced cancers. The repertoire was sequenced with immunoSEQ multiplex PCR; TCRdb's copy has only in-frame clones and lacks some. Of tens of thousands of clones listed, around 90% were seen once; the top ten hold 0.44%. The sample consisted of CD4+ or CD8+ T cells sorted from blood, taken in a trial of the OX40 agonist ivuxolimab. Receptors were obtained from an adult with an advanced solid tumor such as melanoma, head and neck, liver or kidney cancer.

V and J are TRBV15 and TRBJ2-5; a possible D gene is TRBD2 (5 bases). The CDR3 loop spans 13 amino acids. Deletions cut 0 bases from V and 4 bases from J, with 6 bases between. Germline lookup yields CDR1 LNHNV and CDR2 YYDKDF (reference sequence). CDR3 amino acids: CATSRDRGETQYF. In DNA form, the CDR3 reads TGTGCCACCAGCAGAGATCGGGGAGAGACCCAGTACTTC. Filled out from reference TRBV15 and TRBJ2-5, the complete variable domain reads DAMVIQNPRYQVTQFGKPVTLSCSQTLNHNVMYWYQQKSSQAPKLLFHYYDKDFNNEADTPDNFQSRRPNTSFCFLDIRSPGLGDTAMYLCATSRDRGETQYFGPGTRLLVL.

The chain uses TRBV18 and TRBJ2-7; D unclear. The CDR3 covers 13 residues. CDR1 is KGHSH, CDR2 LQKENI, per germline. Trimming removed 0 bases at V and 7 bases at J, with 10 bases between. As DNA, the CDR3 is TGTGCCAGCTCACCACCGACGCTCCGGGAGCAGTACTTC. Its protein product is CASSPPTLREQYF.

This clone turned up a few times. The chain recombines TRBV30 with TRBJ1-5; 7 bases are a match to TRBD1. CDR1 is GTSNPN and CDR2 is SVGIG in the germline V gene (reference sequence). The V and J ends lost 0 bases and 0 bases, in that order; junction bases with no gene match: 2. This CDR3 is 15 amino acids long. CDR3 DNA: TGTGCCTGGAGTGTGGGGACAGATAGCAATCAGCCCCAGCATTTT. It translates to CAWSVGTDSNQPQHF.

The rearrangement uses TRBV19 and TRBJ2-3; D possibly corresponds to TRBD2 (5 bases). The V gene's germline CDR1 is LNHDA and CDR2 SQIVND (reference sequence). The CDR3 is made up of 15 amino acids. The V gene lost 8 bases and the J gene lost 3 bases, with 18 bases spanning the gap. CDR3 nucleotides: TGTGCCAGTGTTGACTCAACTCGGAGGACAGATACGCAGTATTTT. Protein product: CASVDSTRRTDTQYF.

A few counts support this clone. The V gene is TRBV5-6, the J gene TRBJ2-2; 7 nucleotides agree with TRBD2. The CDR3 is made up of 15 amino acids. CDR1 is SGHDT, CDR2 YYEEEE, per germline. The V segment lost 6 bases and the J segment 2 bases; nucleotides outside the gene matches: 7. CDR3 DNA: TGTGCCAGCACCCCAGCGGGAAGAAACACCGGGGAGCTGTTTTTT. Translation: CASTPAGRNTGELFF.

The gene calls are TRBV30 and TRBJ2-2; possibly TRBD1 for D (5 bases). V lost 6 bases, J lost 5 bases, and 16 bases lay in between. Germline loops: CDR1 GTSNPN, CDR2 SVGIG (reference sequence). This CDR3 spans 14 amino acids. In DNA form, the CDR3 reads TGTGCCTGCACCGGCTTCAGGGCGACCGGGGAGCTGTTTTTT. The encoded protein is CACTGFRATGELFF.

This rearrangement joins TRBV9 to TRBJ2-7; D may be TRBD2 (5 bases). Trimming removed 0 bases from V and 0 bases from J, with 13 bases in between. The CDR3 covers 16 residues. Germline values: CDR1 SGDLS, CDR2 YYNGEE. The CDR3 DNA is TGTGCCAGCAGCGTAGCTAACGGGATGCCCTCCTACGAGCAGTACTTC. Its translation: CASSVANGMPSYEQYF.

For the CDR3, the DNA is TGTGCCAGTAGCGGGGCAGGGAACCCCTCCTACGAGCAGTACTTC. Translated: CASSGAGNPSYEQYF. This chain links TRBV19 with TRBJ2-5; D tentatively reads TRBD1 or TRBD2 (5 bases each). Gene TRBJ2-7 matches the end of the DNA better, so the J call may be wrong. The CDR3 extends over 15 amino acids. Germline loops: CDR1 LNHDA, CDR2 SQIVND (reference sequence).

V usage is TRBV11-3 and J usage is TRBJ2-7; 9 bases are shared with TRBD2. The CDR3 has 15 residues. CDR1 is SGHNT, CDR2 YENEEA, per germline. The ends lost 5 bases at V and 3 bases at J; junction bases unmatched: 8. The CDR3 DNA sequence: TGTGCCAGCAGCGGGCTAGGGACTAGCTACTACGAGCAGTACTTC. Its protein product is CASSGLGTSYYEQYF.

The gene calls are TRBV11-3 and TRBJ2-1, with 7 bases matching TRBD2. The V gene's germline CDR1 is SGHNT and CDR2 YENEEA. Trimming cost V 5 bases and J 7 bases; bases outside gene matches: 8. This CDR3 comprises 14 residues. CDR3 sequence (DNA): TGTGCCAGCAGCACTAGGACTAGTCTAAATGAGCAGTTCTTC. It yields the protein CASSTRTSLNEQFF.

The rearrangement joins TRBV6-6 to TRBJ1-1; 10 bases are shared with TRBD1. Germline values: CDR1 MNHNY, CDR2 SVGAGI (reference sequence). The CDR3 sequence is 15 residues long. Losses at the gene ends were 4 bases for V and 5 bases for J; bases not matched to a gene: 7. CDR3 DNA sequence: TGTGCCAGCAGTTCCGCCGGGACAGGGGAGACTGAAGCTTTCTTT. As protein: CASSSAGTGETEAFF.

The rearrangement links TRBV4-2 to TRBJ2-1; 10 bases are shared with TRBD2. CDR1 is LGHNA and CDR2 is YNFKEQ in the germline V gene. The CDR3 totals 15 residues. Trimming removed 3 bases from V and 8 bases from J; junction bases left unmatched: 7. CDR3 sequence reads: CASSQLAGGGDEQFF. The CDR3 nucleotides are TGTGCCAGCAGCCAGTTAGCGGGAGGCGGCGATGAGCAGTTCTTC.

The J gene is TRBJ2-2, the V gene TRBV7-9, with unresolved D. Looked up from germline, CDR1 is SEHNR and CDR2 is FQNEAQ (reference sequence). The V gene lost 2 bases and the J gene lost 3 bases, with 10 bases spanning the gap. The CDR3 extends over 15 amino acids. The CDR3 region is CASSLIRVDTGELFF. CDR3 nucleotides: TGTGCCAGCAGCTTAATAAGGGTCGACACCGGGGAGCTGTTTTTT.

The V and J genes are TRBV9 and TRBJ2-1, with D perhaps TRBD2 (6 bases). Trimming took 0 bases from V and 0 from J, leaving 10 bases between them. The CDR3 runs 16 residues. The germline CDR1 and CDR2 sequences are SGDLS and YYNGEE. In DNA form, the CDR3 reads TGTGCCAGCAGCGTAGCCGCGGGGAGCTCCTACAATGAGCAGTTCTTC. Its translation: CASSVAAGSSYNEQFF. The entire variable domain, with the rest obtained from reference TRBV9 and TRBJ2-1, is as follows: DSGVTQTPKHLITATGQRVTLRCSPRSGDLSVYWYQQSLDQGLQFLIQYYNGEERAKGNILERFSAQQFPDLHSELNLSSLELGDSALYFCASSVAAGSSYNEQFFGPGTRLTVL.

This chain connects TRBV6-5 to TRBJ1-5; TRBD1 is a possible D gene (5 bases). Looked up from germline, CDR1 is MNHEY and CDR2 is SVGAGI. The V and J ends lost 6 bases and 0 bases respectively, with 12 bases between them. The CDR3 spans 15 residues. CDR3 coding DNA: TGTGCCAGCAGCTCCGACAGACTTAGCAATCAGCCCCAGCATTTT. Translating it yields CASSSDRLSNQPQHF.